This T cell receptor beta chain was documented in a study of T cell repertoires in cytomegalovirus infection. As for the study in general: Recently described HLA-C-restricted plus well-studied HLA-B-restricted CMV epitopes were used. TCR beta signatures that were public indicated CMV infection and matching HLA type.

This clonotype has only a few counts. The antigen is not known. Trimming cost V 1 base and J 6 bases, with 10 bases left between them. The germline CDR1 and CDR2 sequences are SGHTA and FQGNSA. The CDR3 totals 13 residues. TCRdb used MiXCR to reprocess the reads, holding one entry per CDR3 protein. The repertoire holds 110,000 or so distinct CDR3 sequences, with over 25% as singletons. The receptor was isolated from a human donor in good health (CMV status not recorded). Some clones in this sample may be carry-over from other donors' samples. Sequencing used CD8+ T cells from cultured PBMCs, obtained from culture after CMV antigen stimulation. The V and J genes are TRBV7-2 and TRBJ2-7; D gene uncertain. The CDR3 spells CASSLGFQAEQYF. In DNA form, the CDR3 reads TGTGCCAGCAGCTTAGGCTTCCAGGCCGAGCAGTACTTC.